This is a list of T cell receptor beta chains from one sample in a study of shared T cell receptors in the human thymus. Clones were sequenced by immunoSEQ multiplex PCR, and TCRdb holds only the in-frame ones, with some missing. The repertoire consists of more than 300,000 clones, with approximately 95% occurring once and the leading ten covering roughly 0.02%. Input material: thymocytes. The receptors stem from a human donor. CDR3s include the opening cysteine and the closing phenylalanine or tryptophan. D genes are given only for firm matches. Rows may omit the clone size; those that give it use once, few, many or a size class.

v_gene	abundance	d_gene	j_gene	CDR3aa	CDR3nt
TRBV2	.	.	TRBJ2-7	CASLRDPGYEQYF	TGTGCCAGCCTCCGGGACCCGGGCTACGAGCAGTACTTC
TRBV14	.	.	TRBJ2-5	CASSHELKGHLGGQETQYF	TGTGCCAGCAGCCACGAACTGAAGGGACATCTTGGGGGCCAAGAGACCCAGTACTTC
TRBV5-1	.	.	TRBJ2-2	CASSFRTPNTGELFF	TGCGCCAGCAGCTTCCGGACACCGAACACCGGGGAGCTGTTTTTT
TRBV7-2	.	.	TRBJ2-7	CASSSGDHEQYF	TGTGCCAGCAGCTCAGGGGACCACGAGCAGTACTTC
TRBV28	.	TRBD1	TRBJ2-7	CASSRTTGDCYEQYF	TGTGCCAGCAGCCGGACAACAGGGGATTGTTACGAGCAGTACTTC
TRBV29-1	.	.	TRBJ2-1	CSVPSSGPVNEQFF	TGCAGCGTTCCATCTTCGGGGCCGGTGAATGAGCAGTTCTTC
TRBV10-3	.	.	TRBJ1-1	CAISDPGACNEAEAFF	TGTGCCATCAGTGATCCGGGGGCCTGCAATGAGGCTGAAGCTTTCTTT
TRBV5-1	once	.	TRBJ1-1	CASSLEQQAFF	TGCGCCAGCAGCTTGGAGCAGCAAGCTTTCTTT
TRBV14	.	TRBD2	TRBJ2-7	CASSQGRGSGRSSYEQYF	TGTGCCAGCAGCCAAGGCCGGGGTAGCGGGAGGTCCTCCTACGAGCAGTACTTC
TRBV2	.	TRBD1	TRBJ2-7	CASSERGTAMAPYEQYF	TGTGCCAGCAGTGAAAGGGGGACAGCAATGGCCCCCTACGAGCAGTACTTC
TRBV15	.	TRBD2	TRBJ2-7	CATSRGLAGGSLYEQYF	TGTGCCACCAGCAGGGGACTAGCGGGAGGTTCCCTCTACGAGCAGTACTTC
TRBV19	.	.	TRBJ2-7	CATSSSSPYEQYF	TGTGCCACTTCCTCCAGCTCTCCCTACGAGCAGTACTTC
TRBV19	few	.	TRBJ2-3	CASSIPSTDTQYF	TGTGCCAGTAGTATCCCTAGCACAGATACGCAGTATTTT
TRBV19	.	.	TRBJ2-7	CASSVLARDEQYF	TGTGCCAGTAGTGTTCTAGCGAGGGACGAGCAGTACTTC
TRBV7-5	once	.	TRBJ2-7	CVRSLGLAGEGSYEQYF	TGTGTCAGAAGCCTGGGACTAGCGGGAGAGGGCTCCTACGAGCAGTACTTC
TRBV4-3	.	TRBD2	TRBJ2-7	CASSQDEAGAYEQYF	TGCGCCAGCAGCCAAGATGAGGCGGGGGCCTACGAGCAGTACTTC
TRBV27	.	.	TRBJ2-2	CASTTGGRVGLGAGELFF	TGTGCCAGCACCACCGGGGGGCGGGTGGGCCTGGGGGCCGGGGAGCTGTTTTTT
TRBV13	.	.	TRBJ2-3	CASSLRFTDTQYF	TGTGCCAGCAGCCTCCGATTCACAGATACGCAGTATTTT
TRBV27	.	.	TRBJ1-1	CASSRGQLSEAFF	TGTGCCAGCAGCCGCGGACAGTTAAGTGAAGCTTTCTTT
TRBV7-2	.	.	TRBJ2-2	CASSLGVQGLGTGELFF	TGTGCCAGCAGCTTAGGTGTTCAGGGGTTGGGCACCGGGGAGCTGTTTTTT
TRBV6-5	.	TRBD2	TRBJ2-1	CASSYSAGTRTAEQFF	TGTGCCAGCAGTTACTCGGCCGGGACTAGAACGGCTGAGCAGTTCTTC
TRBV27	once	TRBD2	TRBJ2-2	CASSRAGGVTGELFF	TGTGCCAGCAGCCGAGCGGGAGGCGTAACCGGGGAGCTGTTTTTT
TRBV28	.	.	TRBJ2-5	CASSLGQLKETQYF	TGTGCCAGCAGTTTAGGACAGTTAAAAGAGACCCAGTACTTC
TRBV15	.	TRBD1	TRBJ1-2	CATSRAQDRQGNYGYTF	TGTGCCACCAGCAGAGCGCAGGATAGACAGGGGAACTATGGCTACACCTTC
TRBV15	.	.	TRBJ2-7	CATSRLKSYIPYEQYF	TGTGCCACCAGCCGCTTAAAGAGCTATATCCCCTACGAGCAGTACTTC
TRBV6-5	few	TRBD1	TRBJ2-7	CASRIPTGGSYEQYF	TGTGCCAGCAGAATCCCGACAGGGGGCTCCTACGAGCAGTACTTC
TRBV13	.	TRBD1	TRBJ2-7	CASSLNRDRTYEQYF	TGTGCCAGCAGCTTAAATCGGGACAGGACCTACGAGCAGTACTTC
TRBV9	.	TRBD1	TRBJ2-5	CASSQKPGQGRRETQYF	TGTGCCAGCAGCCAAAAACCGGGACAGGGGCGACGAGAGACCCAGTACTTC
TRBV18	.	.	TRBJ1-5	CASSPPSWTDDQPQHF	TGTGCCAGCTCACCACCATCTTGGACAGATGATCAGCCCCAGCATTTT
TRBV7-9	.	.	TRBJ2-7	CASSLGRRDSYEQYF	TGTGCCAGCAGCTTAGGCAGGCGGGACTCCTACGAGCAGTACTTC
TRBV28	.	TRBD2	TRBJ2-7	CASTLPGSGRVYEQYF	TGTGCCAGCACCCTACCGGGCAGCGGGAGGGTATACGAGCAGTACTTC
TRBV7-2	.	TRBD2	TRBJ2-7	CASSWITSGRNTYEQYF	TGTGCCAGCAGCTGGATAACTAGCGGGAGGAATACGTACGAGCAGTACTTC
TRBV28	.	TRBD2	TRBJ2-3	CASSSRTSGREDTDTQYF	TGTGCCAGCAGTTCAAGGACTAGCGGGAGGGAGGACACAGATACGCAGTATTTT
TRBV4-2	.	TRBD2	TRBJ2-7	CASSQGGTSGSCHEQYF	TGTGCCAGCAGCCAAGGAGGAACTAGCGGGAGTTGTCACGAGCAGTACTTC
TRBV5-1	.	.	TRBJ2-3	CASSASRRGTDTQYF	TGCGCCAGCAGCGCGAGCAGGAGGGGCACAGATACGCAGTATTTT
TRBV5-6	.	TRBD1	TRBJ2-7	CASSSPNQGAGVSEQYF	TGTGCCAGCAGCTCGCCGAATCAGGGGGCCGGGGTTAGCGAGCAGTACTTC
TRBV19	.	.	TRBJ2-3	CASNNIHRNSTDTQYF	TGTGCCAGTAATAACATTCACAGGAATAGCACAGATACGCAGTATTTT
TRBV6-5	.	TRBD1	TRBJ1-2	CASNPSRGLHGYTF	TGTGCCAGCAACCCGAGCAGGGGGCTACATGGCTACACCTTC
TRBV10-3	.	.	TRBJ2-3	CAISDTRGTDTQYF	TGTGCCATCAGTGACACCCGGGGGACAGATACGCAGTATTTT
TRBV15	.	.	TRBJ2-3	CATSRDGAGVRGADTQYF	TGTGCCACCAGCAGAGATGGGGCGGGAGTAAGGGGGGCAGATACGCAGTATTTT
TRBV5-1	.	TRBD2	TRBJ2-1	CASNVAGPRGEQFF	TGCGCCAGCAACGTAGCGGGGCCTCGGGGCGAGCAGTTCTTC
TRBV25-1	.	.	TRBJ1-1	CASSGGPDAWDTEAFF	TGTGCCAGCAGTGGAGGCCCCGACGCATGGGACACTGAAGCTTTCTTT
TRBV27	.	TRBD2	TRBJ2-1	CASSHYSGTSGYNEQFF	TGTGCCAGCAGCCACTACTCCGGGACTAGCGGTTACAATGAGCAGTTCTTC
TRBV28	.	.	TRBJ2-7	CASSRWAGRRSEQYF	TGTGCCAGCAGTCGGTGGGCCGGCAGAAGATCTGAGCAGTACTTC
TRBV28	.	TRBD2	TRBJ2-1	CATQFYSSATSGRAKQFF	TGTGCCACCCAGTTTTATAGCTCGGCGACTAGCGGGAGGGCTAAGCAGTTCTTC
TRBV5-1	.	.	TRBJ1-3	CASGLQGPSGNTIYF	TGCGCCAGCGGTCTCCAGGGTCCCTCTGGAAACACCATATATTTT
TRBV5-8	.	.	TRBJ2-7	CASSLGGHEQYF	TGTGCCAGCAGCTTGGGAGGGCACGAGCAGTACTTC
TRBV28	.	TRBD1	TRBJ1-4	CASSRPTGSNEKLFF	TGTGCCAGCAGCCGACCGACAGGGAGTAATGAAAAACTGTTTTTT
TRBV6-4	.	.	TRBJ2-1	CASSDSYYSGSSYNEQFF	TGTGCCAGCAGTGACTCCTATTATAGCGGAAGCTCCTACAATGAGCAGTTCTTC
TRBV9	.	.	TRBJ2-6	CASSVGRGSLGANVLTF	TGTGCCAGCAGCGTAGGCAGGGGCTCTCTCGGGGCCAACGTCCTGACTTTC
TRBV4-2	.	TRBD2	TRBJ2-7	CASSQAIAGGYAYEQYF	TGTGCCAGCAGCCAAGCGATAGCGGGAGGATATGCCTACGAGCAGTACTTC
TRBV19	.	.	TRBJ2-7	CASSIPRTRKGSYEQYF	TGTGCCAGTAGTATCCCACGGACAAGGAAGGGGTCCTACGAGCAGTACTTC